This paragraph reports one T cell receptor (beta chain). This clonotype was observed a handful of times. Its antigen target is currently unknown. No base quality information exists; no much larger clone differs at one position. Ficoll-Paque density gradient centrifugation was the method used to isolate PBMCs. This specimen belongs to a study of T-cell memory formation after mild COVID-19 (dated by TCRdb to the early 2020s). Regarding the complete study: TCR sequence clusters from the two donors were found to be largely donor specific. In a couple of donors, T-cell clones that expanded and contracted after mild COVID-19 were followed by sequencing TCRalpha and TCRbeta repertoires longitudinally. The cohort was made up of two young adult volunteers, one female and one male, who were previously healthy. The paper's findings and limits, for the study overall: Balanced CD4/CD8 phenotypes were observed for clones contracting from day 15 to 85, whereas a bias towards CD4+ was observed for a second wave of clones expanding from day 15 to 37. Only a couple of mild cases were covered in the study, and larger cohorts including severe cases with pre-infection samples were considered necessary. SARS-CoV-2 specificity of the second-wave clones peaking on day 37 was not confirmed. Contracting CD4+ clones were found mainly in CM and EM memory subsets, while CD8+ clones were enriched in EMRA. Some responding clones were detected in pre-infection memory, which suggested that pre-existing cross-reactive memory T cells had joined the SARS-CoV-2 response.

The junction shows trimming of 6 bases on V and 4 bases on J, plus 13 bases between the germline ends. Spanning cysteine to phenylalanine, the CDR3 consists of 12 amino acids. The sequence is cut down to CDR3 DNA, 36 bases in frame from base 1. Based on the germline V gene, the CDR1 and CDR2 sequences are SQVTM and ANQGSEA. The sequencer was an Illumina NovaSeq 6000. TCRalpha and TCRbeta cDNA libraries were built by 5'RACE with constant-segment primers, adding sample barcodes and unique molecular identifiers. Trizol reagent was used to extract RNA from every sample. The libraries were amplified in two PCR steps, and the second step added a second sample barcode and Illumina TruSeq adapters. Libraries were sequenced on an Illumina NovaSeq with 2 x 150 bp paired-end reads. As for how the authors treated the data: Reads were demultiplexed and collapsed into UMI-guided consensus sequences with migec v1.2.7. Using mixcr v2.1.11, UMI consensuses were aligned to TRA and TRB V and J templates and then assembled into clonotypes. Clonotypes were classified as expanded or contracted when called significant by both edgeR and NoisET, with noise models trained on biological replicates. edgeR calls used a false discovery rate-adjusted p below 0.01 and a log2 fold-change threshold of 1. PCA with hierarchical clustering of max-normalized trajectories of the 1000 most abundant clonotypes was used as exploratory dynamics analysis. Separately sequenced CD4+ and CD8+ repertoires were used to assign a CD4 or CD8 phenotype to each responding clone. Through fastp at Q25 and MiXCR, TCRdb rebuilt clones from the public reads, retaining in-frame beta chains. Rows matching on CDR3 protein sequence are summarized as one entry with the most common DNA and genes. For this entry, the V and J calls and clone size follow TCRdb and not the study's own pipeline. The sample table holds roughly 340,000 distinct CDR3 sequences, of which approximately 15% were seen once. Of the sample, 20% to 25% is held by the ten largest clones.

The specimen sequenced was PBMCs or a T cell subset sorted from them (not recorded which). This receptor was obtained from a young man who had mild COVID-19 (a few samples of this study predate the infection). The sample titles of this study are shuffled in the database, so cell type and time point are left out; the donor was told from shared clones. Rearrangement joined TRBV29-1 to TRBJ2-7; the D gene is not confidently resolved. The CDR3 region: CSVGNMVYEQYF. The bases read TGCAGCGTGGGAAACATGGTATACGAGCAGTACTTC.